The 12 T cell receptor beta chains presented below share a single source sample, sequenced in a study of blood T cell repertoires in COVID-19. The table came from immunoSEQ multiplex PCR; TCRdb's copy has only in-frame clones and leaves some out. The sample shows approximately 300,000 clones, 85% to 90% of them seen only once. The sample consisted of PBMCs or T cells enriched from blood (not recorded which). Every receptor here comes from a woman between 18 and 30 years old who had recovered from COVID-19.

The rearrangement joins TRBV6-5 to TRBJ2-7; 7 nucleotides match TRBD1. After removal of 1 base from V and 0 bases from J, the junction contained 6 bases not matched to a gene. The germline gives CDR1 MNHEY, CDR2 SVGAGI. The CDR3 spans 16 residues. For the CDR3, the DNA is TGTGCCAGCAGTTACTTCCCGACAGGGAGCTCCTACGAGCAGTACTTC. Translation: CASSYFPTGSSYEQYF.

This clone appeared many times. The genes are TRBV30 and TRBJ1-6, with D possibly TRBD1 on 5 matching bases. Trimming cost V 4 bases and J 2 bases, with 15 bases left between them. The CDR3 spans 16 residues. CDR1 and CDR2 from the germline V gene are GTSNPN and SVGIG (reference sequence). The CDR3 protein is CAWKPGRNTYNSPLHF. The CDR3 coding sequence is TGTGCCTGGAAACCAGGGAGGAACACCTATAATTCACCCCTCCACTTT. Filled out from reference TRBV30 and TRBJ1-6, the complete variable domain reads SQTIHQWPATLVQPVGSPLSLECTVEGTSNPNLYWYRQAAGRGLQLLFYSVGIGQISSEVPQNLSASRPQDRQFILSSKKLLLSDSGFYLCAWKPGRNTYNSPLHFGNGTRLTVT.

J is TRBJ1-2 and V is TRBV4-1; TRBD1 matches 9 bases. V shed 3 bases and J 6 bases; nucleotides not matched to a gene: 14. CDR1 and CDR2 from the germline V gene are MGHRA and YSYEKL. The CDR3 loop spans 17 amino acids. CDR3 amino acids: CASSQGPGTGRMNGYTF. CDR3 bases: TGCGCCAGCAGCCAGGGTCCCGGGACAGGGAGAATGAATGGCTACACCTTC.

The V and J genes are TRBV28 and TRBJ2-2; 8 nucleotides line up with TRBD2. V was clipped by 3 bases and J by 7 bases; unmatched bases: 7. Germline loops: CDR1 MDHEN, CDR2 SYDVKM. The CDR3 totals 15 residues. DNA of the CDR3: TGTGCCAGCAGTTTCGCTAGCGGGTCGGTCGGGGAGCTGTTTTTT. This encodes CASSFASGSVGELFF.

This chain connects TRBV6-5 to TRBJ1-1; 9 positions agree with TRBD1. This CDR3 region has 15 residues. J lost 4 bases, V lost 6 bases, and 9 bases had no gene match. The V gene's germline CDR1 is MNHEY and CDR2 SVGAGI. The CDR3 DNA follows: TGTGCCAGCAGAGGGTTAGGACAGGGGTCCACTGAAGCTTTCTTT. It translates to CASRGLGQGSTEAFF.

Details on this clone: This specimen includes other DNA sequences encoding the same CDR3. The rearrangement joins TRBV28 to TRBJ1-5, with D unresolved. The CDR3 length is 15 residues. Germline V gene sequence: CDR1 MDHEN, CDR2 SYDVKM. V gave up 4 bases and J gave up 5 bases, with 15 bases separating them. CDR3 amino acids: CASSSLTGGHQPQHF. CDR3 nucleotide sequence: TGTGCCAGCAGTTCCCTGACCGGAGGCCATCAGCCCCAGCATTTT.

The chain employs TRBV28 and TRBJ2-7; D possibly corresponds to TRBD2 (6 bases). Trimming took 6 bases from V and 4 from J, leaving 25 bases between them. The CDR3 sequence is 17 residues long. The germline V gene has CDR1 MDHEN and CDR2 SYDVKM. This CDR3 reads CASSPTGVWRDRYEQYF. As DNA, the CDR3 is TGTGCCAGCAGCCCCACCGGAGTATGGCGGGATAGGTACGAGCAGTACTTC.

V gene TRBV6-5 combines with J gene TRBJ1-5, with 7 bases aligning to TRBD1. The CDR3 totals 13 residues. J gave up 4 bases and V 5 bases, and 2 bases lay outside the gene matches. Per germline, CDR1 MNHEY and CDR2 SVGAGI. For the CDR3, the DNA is TGTGCCAGCAGTCAGACAGGGAATCAGCCCCAGCATTTT. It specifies CASSQTGNQPQHF.

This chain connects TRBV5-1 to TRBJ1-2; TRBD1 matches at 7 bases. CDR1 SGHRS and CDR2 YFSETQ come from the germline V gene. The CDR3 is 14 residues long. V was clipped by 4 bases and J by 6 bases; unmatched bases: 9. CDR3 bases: TGCGCCAGCAGCCCGGGACAGCCCGCGGATGGCTACACCTTC. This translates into CASSPGQPADGYTF.

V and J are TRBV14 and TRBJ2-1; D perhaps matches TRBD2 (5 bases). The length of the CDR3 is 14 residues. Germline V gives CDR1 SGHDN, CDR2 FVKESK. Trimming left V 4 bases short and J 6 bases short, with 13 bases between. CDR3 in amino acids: CASSPIIRGNEQFF. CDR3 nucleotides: TGTGCCAGCAGCCCGATCATACGGGGCAATGAGCAGTTCTTC.

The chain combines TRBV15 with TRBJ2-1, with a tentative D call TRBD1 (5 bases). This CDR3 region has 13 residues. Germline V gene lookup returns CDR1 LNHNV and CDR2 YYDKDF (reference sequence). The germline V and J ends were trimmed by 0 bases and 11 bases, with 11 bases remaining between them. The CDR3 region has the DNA TGTGCCACCAGCAGAGATCCAGGGAATCAGCAGTTCTTC. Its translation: CATSRDPGNQQFF.

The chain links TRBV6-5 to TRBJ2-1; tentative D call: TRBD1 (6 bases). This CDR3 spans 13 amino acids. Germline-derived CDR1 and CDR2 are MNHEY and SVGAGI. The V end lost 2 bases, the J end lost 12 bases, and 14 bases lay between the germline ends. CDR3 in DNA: TGTGCCAGCAGTTACGACCAGGGGATTCTGCAGTTCTTC. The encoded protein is CASSYDQGILQFF.